The entry below gives a single TCR beta chain sequence along with its context. What it binds is not known. No CMV serostatus was recorded for this donor. The germline V gene has CDR1 SGDLS and CDR2 YYNGEE. V lost 3 bases and J lost 6; bases outside the gene matches: 15. The CDR3 has 18 residues. This record comes from a study of cytomegalovirus exposure and HLA in healthy donors. The study ran its PCR with 60 Vbeta and 13 Jbeta primers. Measured with immunoSEQ multiplex PCR; TCRdb has only the in-frame clones, and not every one. The sample consists of 150,000 to 200,000 clones, about 69% of them appearing once. Study-wide points: A list of more than 150 TCR beta chains associated with cytomegalovirus was given. Later on, a genetic analysis was performed. It linked a missense variant in DCLRE1C with V- and J-gene trimming of TCR beta. The classifier reportedly diagnosed cytomegalovirus status with high specificity and sensitivity.

Sequences were obtained from PBMCs. The clonotype comes from a human donor in good health. The V call is TRBV9, the J call TRBJ1-1; 12 nucleotides agree with TRBD1. CDR3 DNA sequence: TGTGCCAGCAGCGGAGGAGCGGGACAGGGGGCATTATTGGCTGAAGCTTTCTTT. Residues: CASSGGAGQGALLAEAFF.